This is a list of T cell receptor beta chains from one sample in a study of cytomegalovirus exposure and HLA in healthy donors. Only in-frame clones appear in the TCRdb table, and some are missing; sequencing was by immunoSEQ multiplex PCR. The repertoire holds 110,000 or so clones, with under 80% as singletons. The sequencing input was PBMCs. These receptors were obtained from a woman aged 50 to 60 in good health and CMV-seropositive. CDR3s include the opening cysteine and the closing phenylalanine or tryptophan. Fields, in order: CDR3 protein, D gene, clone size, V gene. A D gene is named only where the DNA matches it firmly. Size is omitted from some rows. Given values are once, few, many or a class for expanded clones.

CDR3: CASSFRTSAYNEQFF
D: TRBD2
size: few
V: TRBV18

CDR3: CASRSLLNTEAFF
D: -
size: -
V: TRBV27

CDR3: CASSLIWTGSYEQYF
D: -
size: -
V: TRBV11-2

CDR3: CASSMTGQPQHF
D: -
size: once
V: TRBV19

CDR3: CASSRVDGGRGETQYF
D: -
size: -
V: TRBV13

CDR3: CASYRVKETQYF
D: -
size: few
V: TRBV6-5

CDR3: CASSFRQLNTEAFF
D: -
size: -
V: TRBV7-9

CDR3: CASFPGTSGSQRGGEQFF
D: TRBD2
size: -
V: TRBV25-1

CDR3: CASSLVAGQQHAGYTF
D: -
size: -
V: TRBV5-6

CDR3: CASSSSTSENTGELFF
D: TRBD2
size: -
V: TRBV27

CDR3: CASSPGLAANEQFF
D: -
size: -
V: TRBV7-3

CDR3: CATGESGNTIYF
D: -
size: -
V: TRBV15

CDR3: CATPARGQGGDGYTF
D: TRBD1
size: -
V: TRBV7-2

CDR3: CASSEDMNTEAFF
D: -
size: -
V: TRBV2

CDR3: CASSYGSSTNEKLFF
D: -
size: -
V: TRBV6-6

CDR3: CASSVVPGMNYGYTF
D: -
size: -
V: TRBV9

CDR3: CASSGGGNTDTQYF
D: -
size: -
V: TRBV25-1

CDR3: CASSQGLAGKETQYF
D: TRBD2
size: -
V: TRBV11-2

CDR3: CASSLSGGHYNEQFF
D: TRBD1
size: -
V: TRBV5-6

CDR3: CASSRADGAWEQYF
D: -
size: -
V: TRBV7-9

CDR3: CASEGGALANYEQYF
D: -
size: -
V: TRBV28

CDR3: CASSSWDRAANTGELFF
D: TRBD1
size: -
V: TRBV5-6

CDR3: CASSQDFGASNAYEQYF
D: -
size: -
V: TRBV4-1

CDR3: CASSLSGIRDTEAFF
D: -
size: -
V: TRBV28

CDR3: CASKSGGGYEQYF
D: TRBD1
size: -
V: TRBV7-9

CDR3: CASSMERGGLTDTQYF
D: TRBD2
size: -
V: TRBV19

CDR3: CAWSVGGTEAFF
D: -
size: -
V: TRBV30

CDR3: CAWSSNRVRYSNQPQHF
D: -
size: -
V: TRBV30

CDR3: CASSVIQGIGGNQPQHF
D: TRBD1
size: -
V: TRBV19